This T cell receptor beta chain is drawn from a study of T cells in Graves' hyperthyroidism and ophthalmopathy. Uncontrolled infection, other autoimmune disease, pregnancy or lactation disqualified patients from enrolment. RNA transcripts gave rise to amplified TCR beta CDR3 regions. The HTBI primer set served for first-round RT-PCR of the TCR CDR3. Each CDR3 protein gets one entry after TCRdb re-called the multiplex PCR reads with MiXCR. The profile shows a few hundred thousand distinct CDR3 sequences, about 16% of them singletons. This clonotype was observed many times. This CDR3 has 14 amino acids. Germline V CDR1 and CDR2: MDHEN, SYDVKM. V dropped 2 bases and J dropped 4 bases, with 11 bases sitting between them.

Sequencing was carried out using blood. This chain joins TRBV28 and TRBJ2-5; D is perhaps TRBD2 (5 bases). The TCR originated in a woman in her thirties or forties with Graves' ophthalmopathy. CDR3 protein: CASSLQQRGETQYF. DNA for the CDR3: TGTGCCAGCAGTTTACAGCAACGGGGAGAGACCCAGTACTTC.